Presented here are 19 T cell receptor beta chains from one specimen sequenced in a study of blood T cell repertoires in COVID-19. Clones were sequenced by immunoSEQ multiplex PCR, and TCRdb holds only the in-frame ones, with some missing. The table records about 170,000 clones, around 89% of them present only once. Sequencing used peripheral blood. Source of these receptors: a man aged 45-65 years who had recovered from COVID-19.

The chain is built from TRBV5-1 and TRBJ1-1; the D gene is possibly TRBD1 (5 bases). The CDR3 extends over 15 amino acids. The germline gives CDR1 SGHRS, CDR2 YFSETQ. V was clipped by 0 bases and J by 1 base, with 10 bases between them. The CDR3 sequence: CASSLDGGTNTEAFF. The CDR3, as DNA: TGCGCCAGCAGCTTGGACGGGGGGACGAACACTGAAGCTTTCTTT.

The V and J genes are TRBV10-3 and TRBJ2-7, with D tentatively TRBD2 (5 bases). CDR1 and CDR2 from the germline V gene are ENHRY and SYGVKD. Trimming pared 6 bases from V and 2 bases from J, leaving 11 bases between. This CDR3 has 13 amino acids. The CDR3 loop reads CAIRSGGTYEQYF. CDR3 nucleotide sequence: TGTGCCATCAGGAGCGGAGGAACCTACGAGCAGTACTTC.

The gene calls are TRBV6-2 or TRBV6-3 and TRBJ2-7, with D possibly matching TRBD1 (6 bases). Germline V lookup: CDR1 MNHEY, CDR2 SVGEGT. CDR3 length: 14 residues. Trimming left V 2 bases short and J 5 bases short, with 13 bases between. The CDR3 bases are TGTGCCAGCAGTTACGGCAGGGGATTGGACGAGCAGTACTTC. Encoded protein: CASSYGRGLDEQYF.

There are a few counts of this clone. This chain uses TRBV4-1 with TRBJ2-7; TRBD1 matches at 8 bases. The CDR3 loop spans 16 amino acids. The V gene's germline CDR1 is MGHRA and CDR2 YSYEKL. The V and J ends lost 3 bases and 0 bases, in that order; junction bases with no gene match: 7. The CDR3: CASSQGQAIASYEQYF. The CDR3 nucleotides read TGCGCCAGCAGCCAGGGACAGGCGATCGCCTCCTACGAGCAGTACTTC.

V is TRBV4-3 and J is TRBJ2-3; a possible D gene is TRBD2 (6 bases). This CDR3 comprises 16 residues. V lost 6 bases, J lost 6 bases, and 22 bases lay in between. Germline V gene data show CDR1 as LGHNA and CDR2 as YSLEER. The CDR3 reads CASSPTPGLPRDTQYF. The CDR3, as DNA: TGCGCCAGCAGTCCTACCCCGGGACTCCCTCGCGATACGCAGTATTTT.

The chain couples TRBV5-1 to TRBJ2-5; 8 positions agree with TRBD1. Trimming at V came to 4 bases and at J to 2 bases, leaving 7 bases not matched to a gene. The CDR3 totals 15 residues. CDR1 and CDR2 from the germline V gene are SGHRS and YFSETQ. The CDR3 DNA reads TGCGCCAGCAGCGTGACAGGGGTAAAACAAGAGACCCAGTACTTC. Encoded protein: CASSVTGVKQETQYF.

The J gene is TRBJ2-7, the V gene TRBV6-2 or TRBV6-3, with 12 bases matching TRBD1. After removal of 5 bases from V and 4 bases from J, the junction contained 6 bases not matched to a gene. Per germline, CDR1 MNHEY and CDR2 SVGEGT. The CDR3 is 15 residues long. CDR3 nucleotides: TGTGCCAGCAGTCCCGGGACAGGGGGCCGGTACGAGCAGTACTTC. This codes for CASSPGTGGRYEQYF.

The chain joins TRBV28 to TRBJ2-7; D might be TRBD2 (5 bases). This CDR3 spans 14 amino acids. Germline assignment: CDR1 MDHEN and CDR2 SYDVKM. The V and J ends lost 3 bases and 6 bases respectively, with 15 bases between them. CDR3 sequence (DNA): TGTGCCAGCAGTTTGGCCCTAGCTCCGGGCGAGCAGTACTTC. Translated: CASSLALAPGEQYF.

This sequence joins TRBV3-1 (or the pseudogene TRBV3-2) and TRBJ2-7; possible D gene TRBD1, 5 bases. The CDR3 covers 14 residues. CDR1 LGHDT and CDR2 YNNKEL come from the germline V gene (reference sequence). The V end lost 6 bases, the J end lost 0 bases, and 12 bases lay between the germline ends. CDR3 protein: CASSRAGFSYEQYF. In DNA form, the CDR3 reads TGTGCCAGCAGTCGCGCAGGGTTCTCCTACGAGCAGTACTTC.

The chain links TRBV10-3 to TRBJ1-2, with D tentatively TRBD1 (6 bases). Deletions cut 8 bases from V and 1 base from J, with 11 bases between. The germline gives CDR1 ENHRY, CDR2 SYGVKD. This CDR3 spans 13 amino acids. CDR3 in DNA: TGTGCCATCGCAGGGGCCCTTAACTATGGCTACACCTTC. Residues: CAIAGALNYGYTF.

The chain has TRBV6-6 and TRBJ2-7; 8 bases match TRBD1. Germline trimming cut 10 bases from V and 1 base from J; bases unmatched to any gene: 15. The CDR3 is made up of 16 amino acids. In germline, CDR1 is MNHNY, CDR2 SVGAGI (reference sequence). CDR3 in amino acids: CATASPATGVSYEQYF. Here the CDR3 DNA reads TGTGCCACCGCCTCCCCCGCGACAGGGGTTTCCTACGAGCAGTACTTC.

V gene TRBV7-2 combines with J gene TRBJ2-1, with D possibly TRBD2 on 6 matching bases. V gave up 5 bases and J gave up 0 bases, with 14 bases separating them. CDR1 and CDR2 (germline): SGHTA, FQGNSA. This CDR3 is 16 amino acids long. The CDR3 nucleotides are TGTGCCAGCAGCCGGGACTTACTGAGCTCCTACAATGAGCAGTTCTTC. Its protein product is CASSRDLLSSYNEQFF.

This clone was seen only once. V gene TRBV6-5 combines with J gene TRBJ1-2, with 10 bases identical to TRBD1. The CDR3 length is 14 residues. The germline V gene encodes CDR1 MNHEY and CDR2 SVGAGI. V trimming: 8 bases; J trimming: 0 bases; junction bases outside the gene matches: 3. In nucleotides, the CDR3 is TGTGCCAGCGGAGGGACAGGGGCTAACTATGGCTACACCTTC. Translated: CASGGTGANYGYTF.

The V call is TRBV7-2, the J call TRBJ2-3; TRBD2 matches 8 bases. The length of the CDR3 is 14 residues. Germline trimming cut 5 bases from V and 4 bases from J; bases unmatched to any gene: 5. Germline V gene sequence: CDR1 SGHTA, CDR2 FQGNSA. The CDR3 region has the DNA TGTGCCAGCAGCGCCGGGGGGGCCCCAGATACGCAGTATTTT. Protein sequence: CASSAGGAPDTQYF.

The chain is built from TRBV24-1 and TRBJ2-7; perhaps TRBD2 as D (6 bases). CDR1 and CDR2 from the germline V gene are KGHDR and SFDVKD. With 3 bases removed from V and 6 bases from J, the gap between germline ends came to 20 bases. The CDR3 extends over 16 amino acids. CDR3 residues: CATSDTPSEGTGEQYF. The CDR3 DNA sequence: TGTGCCACCAGTGATACCCCCTCGGAGGGAACGGGCGAGCAGTACTTC.

The rearrangement joins TRBV6-6 to TRBJ2-5; a possible D gene is TRBD1 (5 bases). CDR1 and CDR2 from the germline V gene are MNHNY and SVGAGI (reference sequence). The CDR3 consists of 15 residues. The V and J ends lost 1 base and 5 bases respectively, with 14 bases between them. This CDR3 reads CASSYWSDTRETQYF. The CDR3 region has the DNA TGTGCCAGCAGTTACTGGTCGGACACGCGGGAGACCCAGTACTTC.

In its sample, this clone was seen a few times. The rearrangement joins TRBV19 to TRBJ1-5, with D possibly TRBD1 on 6 matching bases. The CDR3 loop spans 15 amino acids. From germline, CDR1 is LNHDA and CDR2 SQIVND (reference sequence). V lost 3 bases and J lost 4, with 13 bases in between. The CDR3 nucleotides are TGTGCCAGTAGTATTACACAGGGAGCAAATCAGCCCCAGCATTTT. Translation gives CASSITQGANQPQHF.

The rearrangement joins TRBV7-8 to TRBJ1-1; D is perhaps TRBD1 (6 bases). Trimming took off 5 bases at V and 7 bases at J, with 11 bases between the two ends. The CDR3 has 12 residues. CDR1 SGHVS and CDR2 FQNEAQ come from the germline V gene. CDR3 in DNA: TGTGCCAGCAGCGCCGACAGGATTGAAGCTTTCTTT. Amino acid sequence: CASSADRIEAFF. Full variable domain (missing parts from reference TRBV7-8 and TRBJ1-1): GAGVSQSPRYKVAKRGQDVALRCDPISGHVSLFWYQQALGQGPEFLTYFQNEAQLDKSGLPSDRFFAERPEGSVSTLKIQRTQQEDSAVYLCASSADRIEAFFGQGTRLTVV.

This chain links TRBV9 with TRBJ2-2, with a tentative D call TRBD2 (5 bases). V was cut by 2 bases and J by 4 bases, with 12 bases left in between. Germline loops: CDR1 SGDLS, CDR2 YYNGEE. The CDR3 covers 15 residues. CDR3 coding DNA: TGTGCCAGCAGCGTTAGCGTTCGGTCCACCGGGGAGCTGTTTTTT. This codes for CASSVSVRSTGELFF.